The 14 T cell receptor beta chains below were found in one sample sequenced in a study of identifying expanded T cells in peripheral blood. Some clones are missing from TCRdb's copy, which holds only in-frame ones; the method was immunoSEQ multiplex PCR. The table lists fewer than 55,000 clones, 82% of them singletons. The source material was blood. The origin of the receptors is a person between 18 and 75 years old in good health.

The chain combines TRBV5-4 with TRBJ1-2; TRBD1 aligns across 7 bases. The CDR3 spans 13 residues. Germline V lookup: CDR1 SGHNT, CDR2 YYREEE (reference sequence). The trim removed 0 bases at V and 7 bases at J, leaving 3 bases unmatched. In DNA, the CDR3 is TGTGCCAGCAGCTTGGTAGGGGGCTTTGGCTACACCTTC. This codes for CASSLVGGFGYTF.

The rearrangement uses TRBV5-1 and TRBJ2-3; tentatively, D is TRBD1 or TRBD2 (5 bases each). The length of the CDR3 is 14 residues. The germline V gene has CDR1 SGHRS and CDR2 YFSETQ. V dropped 3 bases and J dropped 5 bases, with 13 bases sitting between them. The CDR3 loop reads CASSWGLGEDTQYF. CDR3 sequence (DNA): TGCGCCAGCAGCTGGGGGTTGGGGGAAGATACGCAGTATTTT. The complete variable domain, with remaining parts taken from reference TRBV5-1 and TRBJ2-3, reads KAGVTQTPRYLIKTRGQQVTLSCSPISGHRSVSWYQQTPGQGLQFLFEYFSETQRNKGNFPGRFSGRQFSNSRSEMNVSTLELGDSALYLCASSWGLGEDTQYFGPGTRLTVL.

This clone was seen once. The V and J genes are TRBV19 and TRBJ2-7; no firm D call. The CDR3 is 15 amino acids. Trimming left V 2 bases short and J 4 bases short, with 15 bases between. Looked up from germline, CDR1 is LNHDA and CDR2 is SQIVND (reference sequence). The CDR3 nucleotides are TGTGCCAGTAGTATACAGGCTAACCCCATATACGAGCAGTACGTC. This translates into CASSIQANPIYEQYV.

In DNA, the CDR3 is TGTGCCAGCTCACTTAACCCGAGGAACACTGAAGCTTTCTTT. This codes for CASSLNPRNTEAFF. The V gene is TRBV18, the J gene TRBJ1-1; D not certain. V was cut by 4 bases and J by 1 base, with 10 bases left in between. Per the germline V gene, CDR1 is KGHSH and CDR2 is LQKENI. The CDR3 has 14 amino acids.

This chain links TRBV30 with TRBJ1-2, with D possibly TRBD1 on 5 matching bases. The CDR3 sequence is 13 residues long. V was pared by 7 bases and J by 6 bases, with 18 bases between. Germline assignment: CDR1 GTSNPN and CDR2 SVGIG (reference sequence). The CDR3 nucleotides are TGTGCCTTCAAAGGGGCGCGTCTGGATGGCTACACCTTC. It encodes CAFKGARLDGYTF. Filled out from reference TRBV30 and TRBJ1-2, the complete variable domain reads SQTIHQWPATLVQPVGSPLSLECTVEGTSNPNLYWYRQAAGRGLQLLFYSVGIGQISSEVPQNLSASRPQDRQFILSSKKLLLSDSGFYLCAFKGARLDGYTFGSGTRLTVV.

This CDR3 is CASTRVGNTEAFF. CDR3 DNA: TGTGCCAGCACCAGAGTCGGGAACACTGAAGCTTTCTTT. This chain links TRBV6-6 with TRBJ1-1; D gene ambiguous. CDR1 is MNHNY and CDR2 is SVGAGI in the germline V gene (reference sequence). The CDR3 extends over 13 amino acids. Trimming removed 7 bases from V and 1 base from J, with 10 bases in between.

The chain recombines TRBV7-2 with TRBJ1-3; no firm D call. Trimming pared 5 bases from V and 4 bases from J, leaving 6 bases between. CDR3 size: 12 residues. The germline V gene has CDR1 SGHTA and CDR2 FQGNSA. The CDR3 DNA sequence: TGTGCCAGCAGCCTCCAAGGAAACACCATATATTTT. Protein: CASSLQGNTIYF. The full variable domain, completed using reference TRBV7-2 and TRBJ1-3, is GAGVSQSPSNKVTEKGKDVELRCDPISGHTALYWYRQSLGQGLEFLIYFQGNSAPDKSGLPSDRFSAERTGGSVSTLTIQRTQQEDSAVYLCASSLQGNTIYFGEGSWLTVV.

The CDR3 protein is CASEGRGPLEQYF. CDR3 DNA: TGCGCCAGCGAGGGGAGGGGGCCGCTCGAGCAGTACTTC. The V call is TRBV10-1, the J call TRBJ2-7; either TRBD1 or TRBD2 may fit D (7 bases each). Germline CDR1 and CDR2: WNHNN and SYGVQD (reference sequence). The CDR3 totals 13 residues. The germline V and J ends were trimmed by 8 bases and 6 bases, with 17 bases remaining between them.

V is TRBV30 and J is TRBJ1-2, with TRBD1 as a possible D gene (6 bases). The CDR3 runs 15 residues. The V end lost 2 bases, the J end lost 4 bases, and 17 bases lay between the germline ends. Looked up from germline, CDR1 is GTSNPN and CDR2 is SVGIG (reference sequence). This CDR3 is CAWSPLGALSYGYTF. Written as DNA, the CDR3 is TGTGCCTGGAGTCCTCTGGGGGCGCTTAGCTATGGCTACACCTTC.

The CDR3 DNA reads as TGTGCCAGCACCCGACAGGGTCGGAACGTGGGCCATGGCTACACCTTC. The encoded protein is CASTRQGRNVGHGYTF. The chain combines TRBV7-9 with TRBJ1-2; 7 bases map to TRBD1. The CDR3 consists of 16 residues. The V and J ends lost 7 bases and 6 bases, in that order; junction bases with no gene match: 17. Germline CDR1 is SEHNR and CDR2 is FQNEAQ (reference sequence).

The chain joins TRBV10-1 to TRBJ1-3; D uncertain. CDR3 length: 18 residues. V was clipped by 0 bases and J by 4 bases, with 19 bases between them. Germline V gene lookup returns CDR1 WNHNN and CDR2 SYGVQD (reference sequence). The CDR3 here is CASSESRDKGPQGNTIYF. The CDR3 nucleotides read TGCGCCAGCAGTGAGTCTCGAGACAAAGGCCCGCAAGGAAACACCATATATTTT.

The chain links TRBV29-1 to TRBJ2-7; D may be TRBD2 (6 bases). The V gene's germline CDR1 is SQVTM and CDR2 ANQGSEA. The V gene lost 2 bases and the J gene lost 1 base, with 12 bases spanning the gap. CDR3 size: 14 residues. Written as DNA, the CDR3 is TGCAGCGTTGAAAGCGCGGGGCTATCCTACGAGCAGTACTTC. Protein: CSVESAGLSYEQYF.

This clone was observed once. This chain links TRBV18 with TRBJ2-1; perhaps TRBD1 as D (5 bases). Germline values: CDR1 KGHSH, CDR2 LQKENI. This CDR3 is built from 18 residues. Trimming pared 1 base from V and 4 bases from J, leaving 20 bases between. The CDR3 DNA reads TGTGCCAGCTCACCACAAATACTTGGCAGGGAAACATACAATGAGCAGTTCTTC. Translation gives CASSPQILGRETYNEQFF.

The gene calls are TRBV19 and TRBJ1-5; a weak D match, TRBD1 (6 bases). V dropped 6 bases and J dropped 7 bases, with 22 bases sitting between them. From germline, CDR1 is LNHDA and CDR2 SQIVND (reference sequence). This CDR3 contains 16 residues. The CDR3 reads CASRSAGGQGWQPQHF. The CDR3 nucleotides are TGTGCCAGTAGGAGCGCGGGTGGGCAGGGGTGGCAGCCCCAGCATTTT.